This T cell receptor (beta chain) came from a study of blood T cell repertoires in COVID-19. Study at large: Some COVID-19 samples were acute and others convalescent; all came from the United States, Italy and Spain. The cDNA or gDNA used as material had been derived from T cells, B-cell-depleted T cells, or PBMCs.

Under the authors' procedure: Cell counts per sample came from amplifying reference gene primers. The method was immunoSEQ multiplex PCR; TCRdb's version includes in-frame clones alone and lacks a portion of them. The V and J calls and clone size come from that table; D and trimming were worked out from the DNA. The sample consists of around 99,000 clones, 90% of them appearing once. The CDR3 covers 15 residues. Trimming left V 2 bases short and J 3 bases short, with 11 bases between. Germline CDR1 and CDR2: MNHEY and SVGEGT. The chain is built from TRBV6-2 or TRBV6-3 and TRBJ1-5, with a weak D call TRBD1 (5 bases). This sequence was found in a man over 45 with acute or convalescent COVID-19. The sequenced material came from peripheral blood. The CDR3 DNA follows: TGTGCCAGCAGTTACGGCGGGACTATCAATCAGCCCCAGCATTTT. Translating gives CASSYGGTINQPQHF.